The entry below gives a single T cell receptor (beta chain) sequence along with its context. Other nucleotide sequences from this sample produce the same CDR3. Primers for the PCR totalled 60 Vbeta and 13 Jbeta. The assay was immunoSEQ multiplex PCR, and TCRdb's table has in-frame clones only and misses some. The sample has some 200,000 clones, 75% to 90% seen once. This record comes from a study of cytomegalovirus exposure and HLA in healthy donors. CDR1 is SGHTA and CDR2 is FQGTGA in the germline V gene. This CDR3 is built from 15 residues. Between the trimmed V and J ends, which lost 3 bases and 0 bases, there was a span of 10 bases.

Sample: PBMCs. The TCR was taken from a man in his forties in good health and CMV-seropositive. The chain links TRBV7-3 to TRBJ2-3; weak D call: TRBD2 (6 bases). CDR3 coding DNA: TGTGCCAGCAGCTTGTCCGGGACTAGCACAGATACGCAGTATTTT. Protein: CASSLSGTSTDTQYF.